This entry concerns a single TCR beta chain. This record belongs to a study of blood T cell repertoires in COVID-19. About the study: Acute and convalescent COVID-19 specimens originated in the United States, Italy and Spain.

Trimming stripped 4 bases from V and 0 bases from J, with 11 bases between. Per the germline V gene, CDR1 is SGHKS and CDR2 is YYEKEE (reference sequence). This CDR3 has 14 residues. Study processing details: For nucleated cells, counts were estimated from reference gene primer amplification. Assay used: immunoSEQ multiplex PCR; TCRdb lists only in-frame clones, some missing. The DNA gave D and trimming, while V, J and clone size come from that table. The table has 120,000 to 150,000 clones, about 82% seen once. Material: peripheral blood. This TCR was recovered from a woman aged 40-49 years with active or convalescent COVID-19. The rearrangement uses TRBV5-5 and TRBJ2-7, with D perhaps TRBD2 (6 bases). The CDR3 DNA reads as TGTGCCAGCAGCCACTGGGACTTCTCCTACGAGCAGTACTTC. This gives the protein CASSHWDFSYEQYF.